The T cell receptor (beta chain) under discussion was sequenced for a study of blood T cell repertoires in COVID-19. Background on the study: The samples span acute and convalescent COVID-19 from the United States, Italy and Spain.

Profiling relied on immunoSEQ multiplex PCR, and the TCRdb table lists in-frame clones only, not all of them. The sample holds 40,000 or so clones, roughly 90% seen once. This sequence was found in a man aged 50-60 years with active COVID-19. The sample taken for sequencing was peripheral blood.

CDR3 region: CASSTDYLYNEQFF. CDR3 DNA sequence: TGTGCCAGTAGTACGGACTACTTATACAATGAGCAGTTCTTC. This rearrangement joins TRBV19 to TRBJ2-1; maybe TRBD2 (6 bases). The CDR3 is 14 amino acids. Trimming took 4 bases from V and 4 from J, leaving 11 bases between them. Germline loops: CDR1 LNHDA, CDR2 SQIVND (reference sequence).